This record concerns one T cell receptor beta chain sequence. Its antigen is undetermined. These data come from a study of T cell responses to AZD1222 COVID-19 vaccine. The CDR3 covers 15 residues. The germline CDR1 and CDR2 sequences are MDHEN and SYDVKM. Trimming took 5 bases from V and 0 from J, leaving 11 bases between them. The method was immunoSEQ multiplex PCR; TCRdb's version includes in-frame clones alone and lacks a portion of them. The sample shows about 100,000 clones, about 93% of them seen only once. Notes on the study in general: Among AZD1222 vaccinees, only five or six were seropositive at baseline. Increases in Spike-specific TCR breadth and depth were seen after two AZD1222 doses.

The gene calls are TRBV28 and TRBJ1-3, with D hard to call. The starting material was peripheral blood, obtained on day 0 of AZD1222 vaccination. The clonotype was recovered from an adult in good health. The CDR3 nucleotides read TGTGCCAGCAGTCTCGACACCGGCTCTGGAAACACCATATATTTT. It encodes CASSLDTGSGNTIYF.